The clone carrying this T cell receptor beta chain was observed a few times. Its antigen is unknown. The sample belongs to a study of T cells after yellow fever vaccination. Study details: SMART-Seq v4 Ultra Low Input prepared the low-cell-number fractions.

UMIs and a universal primer site were added when TCR cDNA was made by 5'RACE template switching. TCRdb reprocessed the 5' RACE reads with MiXCR, giving one entry per CDR3 protein. The table records some 400,000 distinct CDR3 sequences, roughly a sixth of them present only once. J was trimmed by 5 bases and V by 2 bases; bases with no gene match: 5. There are 14 residues in the CDR3. Germline V lookup: CDR1 MGHRA, CDR2 YSYEKL. General study findings and limits: Within FACS-sorted repertoires, abundant clonotypes contaminating from the bulk population could be present. Overall, a small share of clonotypes was seen in both CD4 and CD8 compartments.

The chain joins TRBV4-1 to TRBJ1-1; 7 bases are a match to TRBD1. The starting material was PBMCs, obtained before the yellow fever booster vaccination. The TCR sequence derives from a man aged 18 to 30 who received the YFV17D yellow fever vaccine. The CDR3 here is CASSQPTGVTEAFF. The CDR3 nucleotides are TGCGCCAGCAGCCAACCCACAGGGGTTACTGAAGCTTTCTTT.